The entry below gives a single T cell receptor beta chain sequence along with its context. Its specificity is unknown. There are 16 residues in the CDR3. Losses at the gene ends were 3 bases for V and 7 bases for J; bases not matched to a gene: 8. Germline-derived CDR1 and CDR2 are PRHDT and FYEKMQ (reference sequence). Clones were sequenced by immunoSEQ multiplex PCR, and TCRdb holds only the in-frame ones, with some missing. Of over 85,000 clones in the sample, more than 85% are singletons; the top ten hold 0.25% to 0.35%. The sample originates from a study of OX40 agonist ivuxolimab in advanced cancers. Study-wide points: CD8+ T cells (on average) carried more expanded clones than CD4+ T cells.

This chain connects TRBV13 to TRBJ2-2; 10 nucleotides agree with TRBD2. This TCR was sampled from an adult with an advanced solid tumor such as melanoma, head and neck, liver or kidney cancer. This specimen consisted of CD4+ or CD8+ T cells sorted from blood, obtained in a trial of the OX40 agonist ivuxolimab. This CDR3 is CASSFYSGRALGELFF. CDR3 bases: TGTGCCAGCAGCTTTTACAGCGGGAGGGCCCTCGGGGAGCTGTTTTTT.